This T cell receptor beta chain was retrieved from a study of cytotoxic CD8 clonotypes in ibrutinib-treated CLL. As for the study in general: Collecting the response samples happened after a median 12 months of treatment, with a range of 6 to 36. Study-level points and caveats: Timing of sampling differed between sustained-remission and progressing patients. While tracking circulating CD8+ T-cell counts, baseline clonality exceeded that of age-matched healthy donors.

Profiled with immunoSEQ multiplex PCR; TCRdb holds only in-frame clones, not every one. The top ten hold more than 25% of the sample, which has roughly 24,000 clones, about 75% seen once. For this clone: The target antigen is unknown.

The junction had 2 bases not matched to a gene; V was cut back by 0 bases and J by 0 bases. This CDR3 is 16 amino acids long. The germline gives CDR1 SGHRS, CDR2 YFSETQ. The chain has TRBV5-1 and TRBJ2-3, with TRBD2 matching 9 bases. This receptor was identified in a human donor with chronic lymphocytic leukemia. The sample consisted of PBMCs, taken after 24 months of ibrutinib treatment. CDR3: CASSLASGGSTDTQYF. CDR3 nucleotide sequence: TGCGCCAGCAGCTTGGCGAGCGGGGGGAGCACAGATACGCAGTATTTT.